This passage covers 10 T cell receptor beta chains from one sample sequenced in a study of OX40 agonist ivuxolimab in advanced cancers. The method was the immunoSEQ multiplex PCR assay. TCRdb re-hosts the immuneACCESS table, in-frame sequences only. Its copies lack some clones; in the studies checked, an unresolved V gene accounts for under half of them, and the cause for the rest is not known. This sample holds around 68,000 clones; 87% were observed only once. Around 2.7% of the sample rests with the top ten. Specimen: CD4+ or CD8+ T cells sorted from blood, collected in a trial of the OX40 agonist ivuxolimab. The receptor source for this set is an adult with an advanced solid tumor such as melanoma, head and neck, liver or kidney cancer.

The chain couples TRBV7-2 to TRBJ1-1, with unresolved D. Germline CDR1 and CDR2: SGHTA and FQGNSA. The CDR3 is made up of 14 amino acids. Trimming removed 2 bases from V and 3 bases from J, with 10 bases in between. Written as DNA, the CDR3 is TGTGCCAGCAGCTTAATGGTTGACGACACTGAAGCTTTCTTT. Its translation: CASSLMVDDTEAFF.

The V and J genes are TRBV15 and TRBJ2-1; D gene ambiguous. V was clipped by 0 bases and J by 4 bases, with 7 bases between them. Germline V CDR1 and CDR2: LNHNV, YYDKDF (reference sequence). The CDR3 length is 14 residues. CDR3 DNA sequence: TGTGCCACCAGCAGAGATGAGGAATACAATGAGCAGTTCTTC. This translates into CATSRDEEYNEQFF.

The chain combines TRBV27 with TRBJ1-5, with 9 bases lining up with TRBD1. Germline V lookup: CDR1 MNHEY, CDR2 SMNVEV (reference sequence). V gave up 6 bases and J gave up 5 bases; unmatched junction bases: 8. The CDR3 is 15 residues long. Here the CDR3 reads CASRSGTGRYQPQHF. As DNA, the CDR3 is TGTGCCAGCAGATCCGGGACAGGGCGGTATCAGCCCCAGCATTTT.

The V gene is TRBV7-2, the J gene TRBJ1-1, with a tentative D call TRBD1 (5 bases). There are 14 residues in the CDR3. V dropped 2 bases and J dropped 8 bases, with 15 bases sitting between them. Germline V gives CDR1 SGHTA, CDR2 FQGNSA. This chain's CDR3 is CASSLRDGVSEAFF. CDR3 coding DNA: TGTGCCAGCAGCTTACGGGACGGAGTCTCCGAAGCTTTCTTT. Variable domain in full (rest from reference TRBV7-2 and TRBJ1-1): GAGVSQSPSNKVTEKGKDVELRCDPISGHTALYWYRQSLGQGLEFLIYFQGNSAPDKSGLPSDRFSAERTGGSVSTLTIQRTQQEDSAVYLCASSLRDGVSEAFFGQGTRLTVV.

The rearrangement uses TRBV28 and TRBJ2-5; D possibly corresponds to TRBD1 (6 bases). The length of the CDR3 is 13 residues. Germline loops: CDR1 MDHEN, CDR2 SYDVKM. The ends were cut back, 6 bases at V and 1 base at J, with 9 bases in the middle. The CDR3 region is CASSRTVQETQYF. The DNA for the CDR3 is TGTGCCAGCAGCCGGACAGTCCAAGAGACCCAGTACTTC. The full variable domain, rest sourced from reference TRBV28 and TRBJ2-5, is DVKVTQSSRYLVKRTGEKVFLECVQDMDHENMFWYRQDPGLGLRLIYFSYDVKMKEKGDIPEGYSVSREKKERFSLILESASTNQTSMYLCASSRTVQETQYFGPGTRLLVL.

V gene TRBV7-9 combines with J gene TRBJ2-7; D possibly matches TRBD1 or TRBD2 (5 bases each). The germline gives CDR1 SEHNR, CDR2 FQNEAQ (reference sequence). The CDR3 length is 15 residues. The V and J ends lost 2 bases and 3 bases respectively, with 14 bases between them. DNA for the CDR3: TGTGCCAGCAGCTTAAGTGGGACGACCGGCTACGAGCAGTACTTC. It specifies CASSLSGTTGYEQYF.

The genes are TRBV9 and TRBJ2-5, with D unclear. V lost 0 bases and J 7 bases, leaving 10 bases between the germline ends. Per germline, CDR1 SGDLS and CDR2 YYNGEE. The CDR3 spans 13 residues. CDR3 sequence reads: CASSVDGSGTQYF. In nucleotides, the CDR3 is TGTGCCAGCAGCGTAGATGGGTCCGGGACCCAGTACTTC.

The chain joins TRBV5-1 to TRBJ2-3, with 13 bases fitting TRBD2. In germline, CDR1 is SGHRS, CDR2 YFSETQ. Trimming cost V 0 bases and J 4 bases; bases outside gene matches: 2. The CDR3 is made up of 16 amino acids. The CDR3 is CASSLGTSGRADTQYF. The CDR3 coding sequence is TGCGCCAGCAGCTTGGGCACTAGCGGGAGGGCAGATACGCAGTATTTT.

Written as DNA, the CDR3 is TGTGCCAGCAGTTACTCTCCAGGGCTTGGCTATGGCTACACCTTC. Translation: CASSYSPGLGYGYTF. The chain couples TRBV6-5 to TRBJ1-2, with D perhaps matching TRBD1 (5 bases). Between the trimmed V and J ends, which lost 0 bases and 4 bases, there was a span of 12 bases. The CDR3 is 15 residues long. Germline CDR1 is MNHEY and CDR2 is SVGAGI.

The rearrangement links TRBV6-5 to TRBJ1-2; weak D call: TRBD1 (6 bases). The CDR3 runs 15 residues. Germline loops: CDR1 MNHEY, CDR2 SVGAGI. V dropped 6 bases and J dropped 6 bases, with 20 bases sitting between them. CDR3 protein: CASRPDSGGSDGYTF. The DNA of the CDR3 is TGTGCCAGCAGGCCAGACTCGGGGGGCAGTGATGGCTACACCTTC.